One sample yielded the 7 T cell receptor beta chains listed below, sequenced in a study of a mutant IDH1 vaccine in newly diagnosed glioma. Assay: immunoSEQ multiplex PCR; the TCRdb copy retains only in-frame clones and omits some. Of roughly 34,000 clones listed, roughly 56% are singletons. These receptors are not linked to any known antigen. Time point denoted: week 5, during vaccination. In every dose of vaccine, 300 ug of mutant IDH1 20-mer peptide was given alongside topical imiquimod. Here the sequenced sample was PBMCs, taken from a glioma patient whose treatment included an IDH1 peptide vaccine. The receptors come from a woman aged 18 to 35 with glioma.

The rearrangement links TRBV7-2 to TRBJ1-1, with TRBD1 as a possible D gene (5 bases). V lost 3 bases to trimming and J lost 5 bases, with 10 bases between them. CDR1 and CDR2 (germline): SGHTA, FQGNSA. The CDR3 is made up of 13 amino acids. The CDR3 region is CASSFSEGTEAFF. Here the CDR3 DNA reads TGTGCCAGCAGCTTCTCGGAGGGGACTGAAGCTTTCTTT.

The chain couples TRBV29-1 to TRBJ1-4, with TRBD1 matching over 9 bases. CDR3 length: 13 amino acids. CDR1 and CDR2 (germline): SQVTM, ANQGSEA. Trimming cost V 8 bases and J 10 bases; bases outside gene matches: 11. Here the CDR3 DNA reads TGCAGCTCTATACAGGACAGGGGCGGAAAACTGTTTTTT. Residues: CSSIQDRGGKLFF.

CDR3 bases: TGTGCCAGCAGCTCGGGGACTAGCGGTAGCACAGATACGCAGTATTTT. It encodes CASSSGTSGSTDTQYF. The chain couples TRBV13 to TRBJ2-3, with TRBD2 identical over 11 bases. The CDR3 is 16 amino acids. CDR1 is PRHDT, CDR2 FYEKMQ, per germline (reference sequence). The junction had 3 bases not matched to a gene; V was cut back by 4 bases and J by 0 bases.

The CDR3 sequence: CASRGSGKNTEAFF. In DNA form, the CDR3 reads TGTGCCAGCAGAGGGAGTGGGAAAAACACTGAAGCTTTCTTT. This sequence joins TRBV6-6 and TRBJ1-1, with D uncertain. V lost 6 bases and J 2 bases, leaving 13 bases between the germline ends. The CDR3 contains 14 residues. Germline loops: CDR1 MNHNY, CDR2 SVGAGI (reference sequence).

The chain recombines TRBV5-4 with TRBJ1-2; D ambiguous. Germline loops: CDR1 SGHNT, CDR2 YYREEE (reference sequence). This CDR3 has 13 residues. Trimming stripped 2 bases from V and 2 bases from J, with 7 bases between. CDR3 in DNA: TGTGCCAGCAGCTTACCAGAGAACTATGGCTACACCTTC. Its protein product is CASSLPENYGYTF.

CDR3: CASRVVQQGGEQYF. Written as DNA, the CDR3 is TGTGCCAGTAGAGTAGTCCAACAGGGGGGCGAGCAGTACTTC. V gene TRBV6-6 combines with J gene TRBJ2-7; the match to TRBD1 covers 8 bases. The trim removed 9 bases at V and 6 bases at J, leaving 13 bases unmatched. Germline CDR1 is MNHNY and CDR2 is SVGAGI (reference sequence). The CDR3 sequence is 14 residues long.

This chain connects TRBV5-1 to TRBJ2-1, with D uncertain. The CDR3 is 16 residues long. CDR1 and CDR2 from the germline V gene are SGHRS and YFSETQ. V was clipped by 4 bases and J by 3 bases, with 17 bases between them. The CDR3 loop reads CASSPTPVQSYNEQFF. CDR3 sequence (DNA): TGCGCCAGCAGCCCTACCCCGGTGCAAAGCTACAATGAGCAGTTCTTC. Variable domain in full (rest from reference TRBV5-1 and TRBJ2-1): KAGVTQTPRYLIKTRGQQVTLSCSPISGHRSVSWYQQTPGQGLQFLFEYFSETQRNKGNFPGRFSGRQFSNSRSEMNVSTLELGDSALYLCASSPTPVQSYNEQFFGPGTRLTVL.